This T cell receptor (beta chain) was identified during a study of T cells in localized non-small cell lung cancer. This clone was seen a few times. The antigen remains undetermined. The CDR3 covers 12 residues. The V end was cut by 6 bases, the J end by 5 bases, with 10 bases between. Looked up from germline, CDR1 is MNHGY and CDR2 is SAAAGT. In each case, adjacent lung free of atypia was taken at least 2 cm from the tumor margin. Some clones are missing from TCRdb's copy, which holds only in-frame ones; the method was immunoSEQ multiplex PCR. The sample has 1,100 to 1,500 clones; over 20% are singletons. Study-wide results and caveats: Heterogeneity stays possible, as sequencing covered only one tumor region. There was higher T cell clonality in uninvolved adjacent lung than in tumor, and it was highest there.

The origin of this receptor is a female donor at least 60 years old with stage I lung adenocarcinoma. The sequencing here drew on normal lung tissue next to the tumor, taken before any cancer treatment. V is TRBV6-8 and J is TRBJ2-5, with D tentatively TRBD1 (5 bases). The CDR3 DNA reads TGTGCCAGCAGCCTACCAGGGGAGACCCAGTACTTC. It yields the protein CASSLPGETQYF.